This TCR beta chain appears in the sequencing data of a study of blood T cell repertoires in COVID-19. Study summary: Italy, Spain and the United States were the sources of the convalescent and acute COVID-19 samples. T cells, B-cell-depleted T cells, or PBMCs provided the cDNA or gDNA that served as material.

Trimming stripped 3 bases from V and 4 bases from J, with 7 bases between. Germline V gives CDR1 MGHDK, CDR2 SYGVNS. The CDR3 loop spans 13 amino acids. TCRdb keeps only in-frame clones here, not all; method: immunoSEQ multiplex PCR. The sample includes 40,000 or so clones, about nine tenths of them seen just once. The receptor was derived from a human donor in a cohort sampled during active COVID-19. The rearrangement links TRBV25-1 to TRBJ2-4, with D possibly TRBD1 on 5 matching bases. The sample comprised peripheral blood. The CDR3 sequence is CASSEGRKNIQYF. The CDR3 coding sequence is TGTGCCAGCAGTGAGGGGCGGAAAAACATTCAGTACTTC.